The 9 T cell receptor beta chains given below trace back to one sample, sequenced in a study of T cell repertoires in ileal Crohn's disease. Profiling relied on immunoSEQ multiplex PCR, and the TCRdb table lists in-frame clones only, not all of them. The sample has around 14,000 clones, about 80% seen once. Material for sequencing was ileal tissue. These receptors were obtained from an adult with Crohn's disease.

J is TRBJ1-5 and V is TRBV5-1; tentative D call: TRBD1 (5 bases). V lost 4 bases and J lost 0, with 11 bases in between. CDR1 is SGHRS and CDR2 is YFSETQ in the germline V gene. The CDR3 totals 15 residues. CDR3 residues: CASSPTGDSNQPQHF. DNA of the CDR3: TGCGCCAGCAGCCCTACAGGTGATAGCAATCAGCCCCAGCATTTT.

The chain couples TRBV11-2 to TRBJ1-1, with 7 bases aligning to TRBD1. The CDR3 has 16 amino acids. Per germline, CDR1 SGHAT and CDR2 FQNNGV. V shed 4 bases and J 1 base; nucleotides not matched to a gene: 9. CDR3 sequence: CASSSTGAPGNTEAFF. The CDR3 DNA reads TGTGCCAGCAGCTCTACAGGGGCCCCCGGGAACACTGAAGCTTTCTTT.

The CDR3 reads CASSAQGGGAKNEQYF. The CDR3 region has the DNA TGTGCCAGCAGTGCCCAGGGCGGGGGGGCAAAAAACGAGCAGTACTTC. The rearrangement uses TRBV2 and TRBJ2-7, with 9 positions matching TRBD2. The V gene's germline CDR1 is SNHLY and CDR2 FYNNEI. This CDR3 has 16 amino acids. The ends lost 4 bases at V and 5 bases at J; junction bases unmatched: 12.

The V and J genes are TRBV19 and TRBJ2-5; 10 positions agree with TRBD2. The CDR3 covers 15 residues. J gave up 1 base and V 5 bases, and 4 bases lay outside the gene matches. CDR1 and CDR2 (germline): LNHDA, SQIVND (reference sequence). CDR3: CASSSSGGFQETQYF. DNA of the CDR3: TGTGCCAGTAGTTCTAGCGGGGGATTCCAAGAGACCCAGTACTTC.

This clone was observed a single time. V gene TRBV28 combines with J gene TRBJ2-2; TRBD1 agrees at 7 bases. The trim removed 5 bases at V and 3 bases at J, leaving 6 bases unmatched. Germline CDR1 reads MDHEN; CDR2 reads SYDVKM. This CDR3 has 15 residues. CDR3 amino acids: CASSIGTVDTGELFF. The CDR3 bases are TGTGCCAGCAGTATCGGGACAGTTGACACCGGGGAGCTGTTTTTT.

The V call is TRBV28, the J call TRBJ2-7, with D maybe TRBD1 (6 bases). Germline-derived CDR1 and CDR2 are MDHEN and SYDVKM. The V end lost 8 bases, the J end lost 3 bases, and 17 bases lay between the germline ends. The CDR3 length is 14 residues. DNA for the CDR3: TGTGCCAGCCGCGAACAGGGTGGAATCTACGAGCAGTACGTC. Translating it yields CASREQGGIYEQYV.

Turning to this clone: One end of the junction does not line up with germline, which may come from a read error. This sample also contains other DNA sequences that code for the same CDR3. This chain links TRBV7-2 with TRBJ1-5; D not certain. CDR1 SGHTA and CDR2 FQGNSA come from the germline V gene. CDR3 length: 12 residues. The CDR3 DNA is TGTGCTAGCAGCTTAGGAGGCAGCGTTGCGCATTTT. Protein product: CASSLGGSVAHF.

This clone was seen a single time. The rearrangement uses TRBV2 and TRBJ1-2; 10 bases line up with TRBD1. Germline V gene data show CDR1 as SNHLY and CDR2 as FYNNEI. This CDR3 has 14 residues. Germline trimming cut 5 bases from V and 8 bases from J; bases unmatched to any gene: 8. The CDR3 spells CASSTDRGRRGYTF. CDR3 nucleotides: TGTGCCAGCAGTACCGACAGGGGGCGTCGGGGCTACACCTTC.

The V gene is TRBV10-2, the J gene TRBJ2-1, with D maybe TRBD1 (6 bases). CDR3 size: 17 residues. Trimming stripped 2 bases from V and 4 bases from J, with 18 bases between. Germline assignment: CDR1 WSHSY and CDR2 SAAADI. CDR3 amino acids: CASSEPTGLLWYNEQFF. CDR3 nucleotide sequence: TGCGCCAGCAGTGAGCCGACAGGCTTATTGTGGTACAATGAGCAGTTCTTC.